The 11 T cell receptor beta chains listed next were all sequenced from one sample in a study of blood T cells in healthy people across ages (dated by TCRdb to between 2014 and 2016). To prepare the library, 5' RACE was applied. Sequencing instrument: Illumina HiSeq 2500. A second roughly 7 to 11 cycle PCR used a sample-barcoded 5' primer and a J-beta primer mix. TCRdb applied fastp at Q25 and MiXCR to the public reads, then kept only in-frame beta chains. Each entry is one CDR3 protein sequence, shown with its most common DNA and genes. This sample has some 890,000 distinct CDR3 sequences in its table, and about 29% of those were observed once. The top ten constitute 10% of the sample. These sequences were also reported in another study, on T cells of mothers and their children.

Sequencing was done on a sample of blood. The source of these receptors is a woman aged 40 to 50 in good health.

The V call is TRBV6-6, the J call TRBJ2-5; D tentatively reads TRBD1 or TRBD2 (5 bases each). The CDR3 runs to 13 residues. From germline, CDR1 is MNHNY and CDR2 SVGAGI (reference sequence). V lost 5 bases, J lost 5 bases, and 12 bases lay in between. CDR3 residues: CASSIRGLETQYF. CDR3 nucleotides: TGTGCCAGCAGTATCCGGGGCCTGGAGACCCAGTACTTC.

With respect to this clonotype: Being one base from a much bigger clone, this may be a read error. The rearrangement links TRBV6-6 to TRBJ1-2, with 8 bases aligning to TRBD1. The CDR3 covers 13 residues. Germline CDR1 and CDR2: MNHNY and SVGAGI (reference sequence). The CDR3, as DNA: TGTGCCAGCAGCTTGGGACAGGAAGGTGGCTGCACCTTC. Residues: CASSLGQEGGCTF.

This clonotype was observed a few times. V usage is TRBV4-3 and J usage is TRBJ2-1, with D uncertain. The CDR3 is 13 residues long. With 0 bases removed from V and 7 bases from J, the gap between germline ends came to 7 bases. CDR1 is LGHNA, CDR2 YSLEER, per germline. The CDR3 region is CASSQEPLNEQFF. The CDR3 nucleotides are TGCGCCAGCAGCCAAGAGCCTCTAAATGAGCAGTTCTTC.

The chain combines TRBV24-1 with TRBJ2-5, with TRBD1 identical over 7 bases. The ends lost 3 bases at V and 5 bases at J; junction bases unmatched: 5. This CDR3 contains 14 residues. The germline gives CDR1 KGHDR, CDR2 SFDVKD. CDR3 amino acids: CATSDPDREETQYF. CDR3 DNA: TGTGCCACCAGTGATCCTGACAGGGAGGAGACCCAGTACTTC.

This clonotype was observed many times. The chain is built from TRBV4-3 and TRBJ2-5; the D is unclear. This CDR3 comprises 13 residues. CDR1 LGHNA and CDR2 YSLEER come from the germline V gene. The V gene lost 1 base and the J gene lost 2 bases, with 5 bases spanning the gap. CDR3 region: CASSQGQQETQYF. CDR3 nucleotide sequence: TGCGCCAGCAGCCAAGGGCAGCAAGAGACCCAGTACTTC.

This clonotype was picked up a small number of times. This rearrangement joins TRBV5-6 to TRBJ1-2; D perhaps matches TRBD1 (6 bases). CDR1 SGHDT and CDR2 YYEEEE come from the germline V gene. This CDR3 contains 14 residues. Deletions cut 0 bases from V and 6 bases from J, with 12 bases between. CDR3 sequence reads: CASSLVGQPHGYTF. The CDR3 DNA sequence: TGTGCCAGCAGCTTGGTCGGACAGCCCCATGGCTACACCTTC. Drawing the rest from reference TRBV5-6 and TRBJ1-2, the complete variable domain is DAGVTQSPTHLIKTRGQQVTLRCSPKSGHDTVSWYQQALGQGPQFIFQYYEEEERQRGNFPDRFSGHQFPNYSSELNVNALLLGDSALYLCASSLVGQPHGYTFGSGTRLTVV.

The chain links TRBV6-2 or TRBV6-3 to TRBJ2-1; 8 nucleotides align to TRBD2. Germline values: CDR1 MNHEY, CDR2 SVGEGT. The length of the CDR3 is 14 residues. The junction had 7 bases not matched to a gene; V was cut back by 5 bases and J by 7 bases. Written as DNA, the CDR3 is TGTGCCAGCAGTACCGGGGGGGCCGGGAATGAGCAGTTCTTC. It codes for CASSTGGAGNEQFF.

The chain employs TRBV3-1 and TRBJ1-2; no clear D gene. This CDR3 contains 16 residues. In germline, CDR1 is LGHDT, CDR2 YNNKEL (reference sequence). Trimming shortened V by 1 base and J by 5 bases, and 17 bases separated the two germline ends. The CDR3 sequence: CASSQVLSGPLYGYTF. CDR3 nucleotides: TGTGCCAGCAGCCAAGTCTTGTCAGGACCTTTGTATGGCTACACCTTC. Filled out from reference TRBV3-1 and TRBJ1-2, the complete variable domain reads DTAVSQTPKYLVTQMGNDKSIKCEQNLGHDTMYWYKQDSKKFLKIMFSYNNKELIINETVPNRFSPKSPDKAHLNLHINSLELGDSAVYFCASSQVLSGPLYGYTFGSGTRLTVV.

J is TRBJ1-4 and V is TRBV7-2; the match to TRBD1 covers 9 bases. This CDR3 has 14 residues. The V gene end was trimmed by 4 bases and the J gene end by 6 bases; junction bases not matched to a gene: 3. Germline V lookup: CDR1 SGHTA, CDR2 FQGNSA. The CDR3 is CASSSWTGDEKLFF. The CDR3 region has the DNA TGTGCCAGCAGCTCCTGGACAGGGGATGAAAAACTGTTTTTT.

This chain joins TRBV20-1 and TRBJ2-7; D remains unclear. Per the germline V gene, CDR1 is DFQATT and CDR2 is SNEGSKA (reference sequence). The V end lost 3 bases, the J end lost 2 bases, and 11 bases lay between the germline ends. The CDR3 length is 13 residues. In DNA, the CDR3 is TGCAGTGCTAGGTTTCGCCAACCCTACGAGCAGTACTTC. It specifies CSARFRQPYEQYF.

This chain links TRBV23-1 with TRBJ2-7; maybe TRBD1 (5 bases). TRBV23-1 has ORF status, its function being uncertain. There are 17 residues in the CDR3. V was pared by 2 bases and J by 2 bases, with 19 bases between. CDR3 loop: CASSQNIPGKEPYEQYF. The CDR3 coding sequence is TGCGCCAGCAGTCAAAATATTCCAGGGAAGGAGCCCTACGAGCAGTACTTC.